Listed below are T cell receptor beta chains from one sample, sequenced in a study of T cell changes during pregnancy in multiple sclerosis. Profiled with immunoSEQ multiplex PCR; TCRdb holds only in-frame clones, not every one. The table shows roughly 72,000 clones, with about 89% occurring only once. This specimen was peripheral blood, taken in the first trimester of pregnancy. These receptors were obtained from a female donor in good health, enrolled as a control in a pregnancy study. Each CDR3 is given with its conserved first and last residue. The order of the fields is D gene, J gene, V gene, clone size, CDR3 protein, CDR3 DNA. The D gene is left open where the match is weak. Expanded clones get a size class; other rows say once, few or many, or leave the size out.

D: NA
J: TRBJ1-2
V: TRBV4-2
size: NA
CDR3: CASSQEGGTNYGYTF
DNA: TGTGCCAGCAGCCAAGAGGGGGGGACTAACTATGGTTACACCTTC

D: NA
J: TRBJ1-2
V: TRBV5-4
size: few
CDR3: CASSLDRNYGYTF
DNA: TGTGCCAGCAGCTTGGACAGGAACTATGGCTACACCTTC

D: TRBD1
J: TRBJ1-1
V: TRBV6-4
size: NA
CDR3: CASSEGTGGTEAFF
DNA: TGTGCCAGCAGTGAAGGGACAGGGGGCACTGAAGCTTTCTTT

D: TRBD1
J: TRBJ2-7
V: TRBV7-8
size: NA
CDR3: CASSPGGTEQYF
DNA: TGTGCCAGCAGCCCAGGGGGAACCGAGCAGTACTTC

D: TRBD1
J: TRBJ2-5
V: TRBV7-2
size: once
CDR3: CASSLGQGLETQYF
DNA: TGTGCCAGCAGCTTGGGACAGGGCCTGGAGACCCAGTACTTC

D: NA
J: TRBJ2-2
V: TRBV9
size: NA
CDR3: CASSVGAGSGELFF
DNA: TGTGCCAGCAGCGTAGGCGCAGGTTCCGGGGAGCTGTTTTTT

D: TRBD1
J: TRBJ1-2
V: TRBV9
size: NA
CDR3: CASSLTGGRGNGYTF
DNA: TGTGCCAGCAGCTTAACAGGGGGCCGGGGTAATGGCTACACCTTC

D: TRBD1
J: TRBJ2-1
V: TRBV25-1
size: once
CDR3: CATQQGLGNEQFF
DNA: TGTGCCACCCAACAGGGGCTAGGCAATGAGCAGTTCTTC

D: NA
J: TRBJ2-7
V: TRBV5-1
size: NA
CDR3: CASSLDRAKIYEQYF
DNA: TGCGCCAGCAGCTTGGACAGGGCGAAAATCTACGAGCAGTACTTC

D: TRBD1
J: TRBJ1-1
V: TRBV6-5
size: few
CDR3: CASRRTGTNTEAFF
DNA: TGTGCCAGCCGAAGGACAGGAACCAACACTGAAGCTTTCTTT

D: TRBD1
J: TRBJ2-3
V: TRBV12-5
size: NA
CDR3: CASGRGSTGHTDTQYF
DNA: TGTGCTAGTGGAAGGGGCTCGACAGGGCACACAGATACGCAGTATTTT

D: TRBD2
J: TRBJ2-5
V: TRBV6-1
size: NA
CDR3: CASSVSGRVRETQYF
DNA: TGTGCCAGCAGTGTTAGCGGGAGGGTGCGAGAGACCCAGTACTTC

D: TRBD2
J: TRBJ2-2
V: TRBV9
size: NA
CDR3: CASSVLRGTAGELFF
DNA: TGTGCCAGCAGCGTCCTGCGGGGGACGGCCGGGGAGCTGTTTTTT

D: TRBD2
J: TRBJ2-7
V: TRBV28
size: NA
CDR3: CASSPPSGTVNEQYF
DNA: TGTGCCAGCAGTCCGCCTAGCGGGACTGTGAACGAGCAGTACTTC

D: NA
J: TRBJ2-2
V: TRBV4-2
size: NA
CDR3: CASSQNSGTGELFF
DNA: TGTGCCAGCAGCCAGAATTCCGGGACCGGGGAGCTGTTTTTT

D: TRBD1
J: TRBJ1-1
V: TRBV6-5
size: once
CDR3: CASSPRTGGAAAFF
DNA: TGTGCCAGCAGCCCGCGAACAGGGGGCGCGGCTGCTTTCTTT

D: NA
J: TRBJ2-5
V: TRBV5-1
size: NA
CDR3: CASSPTGDWALGRTQYF
DNA: TGCGCCAGCAGCCCGACTGGCGACTGGGCCCTAGGGAGGACCCAGTACTTC

D: TRBD1
J: TRBJ2-1
V: TRBV5-5
size: NA
CDR3: CASSLGTGLYNEQFF
DNA: TGTGCCAGCAGCCTGGGGACAGGACTATACAATGAGCAGTTCTTC

D: TRBD1
J: TRBJ1-1
V: TRBV2
size: NA
CDR3: CASSSYRTGGSTEAFF
DNA: TGTGCCAGCAGTTCCTATAGGACAGGGGGCTCAACTGAAGCTTTCTTT

D: TRBD1
J: TRBJ2-7
V: TRBV6-5
size: NA
CDR3: CASSTTGTGRYEQYF
DNA: TGTGCCAGCAGTACCACCGGGACAGGGCGGTACGAGCAGTACTTC

D: NA
J: TRBJ1-1
V: TRBV27
size: NA
CDR3: CASSPLHGGGSTEAFF
DNA: TGTGCCAGCAGTCCCCTTCACGGGGGCGGGAGCACTGAAGCTTTCTTT

D: TRBD1
J: TRBJ1-4
V: TRBV27
size: NA
CDR3: CASSFRDRVEKLFF
DNA: TGTGCCAGCAGTTTCCGGGACAGGGTTGAAAAACTGTTTTTT

D: NA
J: TRBJ2-1
V: TRBV6-6
size: NA
CDR3: CASQNLGRNNEQFF
DNA: TGTGCCAGCCAGAATCTGGGGCGGAACAATGAGCAGTTCTTC

D: NA
J: TRBJ1-4
V: TRBV30
size: few
CDR3: CAWSVPGVNEKLFF
DNA: TGTGCCTGGAGTGTACCGGGGGTCAATGAAAAACTGTTTTTT

D: TRBD1
J: TRBJ2-5
V: TRBV28
size: NA
CDR3: CAGLEDRGVRETQYF
DNA: TGTGCCGGACTCGAGGACAGGGGAGTACGGGAGACCCAGTACTTC

D: NA
J: TRBJ1-2
V: TRBV10-3
size: NA
CDR3: CAISDPGGTYGYTF
DNA: TGTGCCATCAGTGATCCAGGAGGTACCTATGGCTACACCTTC

D: NA
J: TRBJ2-2
V: TRBV27
size: NA
CDR3: CASRGPNTGELFF
DNA: TGTGCCAGCAGGGGCCCGAACACCGGGGAGCTGTTTTTT

D: NA
J: TRBJ1-5
V: TRBV6-1
size: NA
CDR3: CASSEGEDLYSQPQHF
DNA: TGTGCCAGCAGTGAAGGAGAGGACTTGTACAGTCAGCCCCAGCATTTT

D: TRBD1
J: TRBJ2-7
V: TRBV6-6
size: NA
CDR3: CASSLRQGPYEQYF
DNA: TGTGCCAGCAGTTTGAGACAGGGGCCGTACGAGCAGTACTTC

D: TRBD2
J: TRBJ2-4
V: TRBV7-9
size: NA
CDR3: CASSYHLAELAKNIQYF
DNA: TGTGCCAGCAGCTACCATCTAGCGGAGCTAGCCAAAAACATTCAGTACTTC

D: NA
J: TRBJ2-3
V: TRBV2
size: NA
CDR3: CASIGWGGMGTDTQYF
DNA: TGTGCCAGCATAGGATGGGGAGGTATGGGTACGGATACGCAGTATTTT

D: NA
J: TRBJ2-7
V: TRBV6-6
size: NA
CDR3: CASSYYRVHEQYF
DNA: TGTGCCAGCAGTTATTACAGGGTCCACGAGCAGTACTTC

D: NA
J: TRBJ1-1
V: TRBV5-1
size: once
CDR3: CASSQGATEAFF
DNA: TGCGCCAGCAGCCAAGGGGCCACTGAAGCTTTCTTT

D: NA
J: TRBJ2-4
V: TRBV19
size: NA
CDR3: CASSVPTGAKNIQYF
DNA: TGTGCCAGTAGTGTGCCGACGGGAGCCAAAAACATTCAGTACTTC

D: TRBD1
J: TRBJ1-1
V: TRBV6-6
size: once
CDR3: CASSYYGTGGYTEAFF
DNA: TGTGCCAGCAGTTACTATGGGACAGGGGGCTACACTGAAGCTTTCTTT

D: TRBD1
J: TRBJ1-3
V: TRBV27
size: NA
CDR3: CASAGTGGMLYGNTIYF
DNA: TGTGCCAGCGCTGGGACAGGGGGGATGCTTTATGGAAACACCATATATTTT

D: NA
J: TRBJ2-7
V: TRBV2
size: NA
CDR3: CARSSTGPSYEQYF
DNA: TGTGCCAGAAGTTCGACAGGTCCATCCTACGAGCAGTACTTC

D: TRBD2
J: TRBJ2-7
V: TRBV4-3
size: NA
CDR3: CASSQRLAVSSYEQYF
DNA: TGCGCCAGCAGCCAGCGTCTAGCGGTGAGCTCCTACGAGCAGTACTTC

D: NA
J: TRBJ1-1
V: TRBV30
size: NA
CDR3: CAWRTQGRAEAFF
DNA: TGTGCCTGGAGAACCCAGGGGCGGGCTGAAGCTTTCTTT

D: NA
J: TRBJ2-7
V: TRBV6-5
size: NA
CDR3: CASSYSGTEQYF
DNA: TGTGCCAGCAGTTACTCGGGCACCGAGCAGTACTTC

D: NA
J: TRBJ1-1
V: TRBV15
size: NA
CDR3: CATSTPGGNTEAFF
DNA: TGTGCCACCAGCACCCCGGGGGGGAACACTGAAGCTTTCTTT

D: TRBD2
J: TRBJ2-2
V: TRBV28
size: NA
CDR3: CASLLRLAGGPGNTGELFF
DNA: TGTGCCAGCCTACTTCGGCTGGCGGGAGGGCCCGGGAACACCGGGGAGCTGTTTTTT

D: TRBD1
J: TRBJ2-3
V: TRBV19
size: NA
CDR3: CASRGTGWTDTQYF
DNA: TGTGCCAGTAGGGGGACAGGGTGGACAGATACGCAGTATTTT

D: TRBD1
J: TRBJ1-2
V: TRBV7-9
size: NA
CDR3: CASSPGQGDHYGYTF
DNA: TGTGCCAGCAGCCCCGGACAGGGGGACCACTATGGCTACACCTTC

D: NA
J: TRBJ2-1
V: TRBV7-9
size: NA
CDR3: CASSQPRPGLYNEQFF
DNA: TGTGCCAGCAGCCAGCCCAGACCGGGACTTTACAATGAGCAGTTCTTC

D: TRBD1
J: TRBJ2-7
V: TRBV9
size: NA
CDR3: CASSGRGRIEQYF
DNA: TGTGCCAGCAGCGGCAGGGGGCGGATCGAGCAGTACTTC

D: NA
J: TRBJ1-2
V: TRBV18
size: NA
CDR3: CASSQTGNYGYTF
DNA: TGTGCCAGCTCTCAGACAGGAAACTATGGCTACACCTTC

D: TRBD1
J: TRBJ1-2
V: TRBV19
size: NA
CDR3: CASKGQGPANYGYTF
DNA: TGTGCCAGCAAAGGACAGGGGCCCGCTAACTATGGCTACACCTTC

D: NA
J: TRBJ2-1
V: TRBV7-2
size: once
CDR3: CASSLAGREQFF
DNA: TGTGCCAGCAGCTTAGCTGGTCGGGAGCAGTTCTTC

D: TRBD2
J: TRBJ2-7
V: TRBV10-1
size: NA
CDR3: CASSESTSVAAMHEQYF
DNA: TGCGCCAGCAGTGAGTCGACTAGCGTGGCGGCTATGCACGAGCAGTACTTC

D: NA
J: TRBJ2-7
V: TRBV15
size: NA
CDR3: CATSRVQIYEQYF
DNA: TGTGCCACCAGCAGAGTTCAGATCTACGAGCAGTACTTC

D: NA
J: TRBJ2-5
V: TRBV11-2
size: once
CDR3: CASSPPSERDETQYF
DNA: TGTGCCAGCAGCCCCCCTAGCGAGAGGGACGAGACCCAGTACTTC

D: NA
J: TRBJ2-1
V: TRBV6-1
size: NA
CDR3: CASLRRGSYNEQFF
DNA: TGTGCCAGCCTCCGGAGGGGATCCTACAATGAGCAGTTCTTC

D: TRBD1
J: TRBJ1-2
V: TRBV19
size: NA
CDR3: CASSIAGFDRGKYTF
DNA: TGTGCCAGTAGTATAGCAGGGTTCGACAGGGGGAAGTACACCTTC

D: TRBD2
J: TRBJ2-1
V: TRBV18
size: NA
CDR3: CASSPLYGTSEQFF
DNA: TGTGCCAGCTCACCACTATACGGGACTAGTGAGCAGTTCTTC

D: NA
J: TRBJ2-6
V: TRBV4-3
size: NA
CDR3: CASSQSTGSGANVLTF
DNA: TGCGCCAGCAGCCAATCTACGGGGTCTGGGGCCAACGTCCTGACTTTC

D: TRBD2
J: TRBJ2-7
V: TRBV11-2
size: NA
CDR3: CASSHPAGGQRYEQYF
DNA: TGTGCCAGCAGCCACCCAGCGGGAGGGCAAAGGTACGAGCAGTACTTC

D: NA
J: TRBJ2-7
V: TRBV5-4
size: NA
CDR3: CASSWGVLSSYEQYF
DNA: TGTGCCAGCAGCTGGGGGGTCCTGAGCTCCTACGAGCAGTACTTC

D: NA
J: TRBJ1-1
V: TRBV2
size: NA
CDR3: CASSLDPRGGGEAFF
DNA: TGTGCCAGCAGTCTGGACCCCCGGGGAGGAGGTGAAGCTTTCTTT